The subject of this entry is one TCR beta chain. Its antigen is unknown. This specimen comes from a study of T-cell memory formation after mild COVID-19. At the level of the study: TCR clusters were mostly donor specific. Regarding the study as a whole: Contracting clones from day 15 to 85 showed balanced CD4/CD8; later expanders favored CD4+.

The germline gives CDR1 KGHDR, CDR2 SFDVKD. The CDR3 length is 14 residues. The ends were cut back, 0 bases at V and 5 bases at J, with 9 bases in the middle. Employing constant-segment primers, 5'RACE generated TCR alpha and TCR beta cDNA libraries bearing sample barcodes and UMIs. TCRdb reanalysed the 5' RACE reads using MiXCR and keeps one entry per CDR3 protein. The repertoire holds hundreds of thousands of distinct CDR3 sequences, with about 20% as singletons. V and J are TRBV24-1 and TRBJ2-5; a weak D match, TRBD1 (5 bases). The receptor was derived from an adult woman who had mild COVID-19 (a few samples of this study predate the infection). Cell type and time point are not known. Sequencing was carried out using PBMCs or a T cell subset sorted from them (not recorded which). CDR3 sequence reads: CATSDLPGLETQYF. The DNA for the CDR3 is TGTGCCACCAGTGATTTGCCAGGGTTGGAGACCCAGTACTTC.